This T cell receptor beta chain is drawn from a study of cytomegalovirus exposure and HLA in healthy donors. Study-level points and caveats: A missense DCLRE1C variant was associated with V- and J-gene trimming of TCR beta chains in a later analysis, and an independent cohort replicated the association. Altogether, 164 TCR beta chains were recorded as cytomegalovirus-associated. Further analysis was carried out later, and it showed several of the most significant clusters appearing linked to common viral pathogens. Most observed TCR sequences were rare, whereas some public TCRs were detected in many donors.

The study ran its PCR with 60 Vbeta and 13 Jbeta primers. Profiled with immunoSEQ multiplex PCR; TCRdb holds only in-frame clones, not every one. Here the sample table reports under 150,000 clones. Comment on this clone: As yet, its antigen is unknown.

Material for sequencing was PBMCs. The sequence was collected from a woman in her sixties in good health and CMV-seronegative.

CDR3 loop: CASSETENQPQHF. CDR3 bases: TGTGCCAGCAGTGAGACAGAAAATCAGCCCCAGCATTTT. The chain is built from TRBV6-4 and TRBJ1-5; weak D call: TRBD1 (5 bases). Germline CDR1 and CDR2: MRHNA and SNTAGT. The V end was cut by 3 bases, the J end by 4 bases, with 7 bases between. This CDR3 is built from 13 residues.